Given below is one T cell receptor (beta chain) in context. This specimen belongs to a study of shared clonotypes between healthy human individuals. Some clones are missing from TCRdb's copy, which holds only in-frame ones; the method was immunoSEQ multiplex PCR. Of fewer than 350,000 clones in the sample, around nine tenths were seen once. The CDR3 consists of 17 residues. The germline V gene encodes CDR1 MDHEN and CDR2 SYDVKM. Trimming cost V 3 bases and J 6 bases, with 22 bases left between them. Material for sequencing was memory CD8+ T cells sorted from blood. Noted subset: CD45RO+ cells pooled with CCR7-negative TemRA cells. The rearrangement joins TRBV28 to TRBJ2-3; D might be TRBD2 (6 bases). The TCR was taken from a man in his late teens or twenties in good health. This CDR3 reads CASSFPGVAVARDTQYF. The CDR3 coding sequence is TGTGCCAGCAGTTTCCCGGGTGTAGCGGTCGCACGGGATACGCAGTATTTT.